Reported below is one T cell receptor (beta chain). The antigen is undetermined. The sample comes from a study of OX40 agonist ivuxolimab in advanced cancers. About the study: Prior anti-PD-1, anti-PD-L1 or anti-CTLA-4 therapy was allowed; 40% had some. General study points: The study did not work out the antigen specificity of the expanded peripheral T cells. At 0.1 to 3.0 mg/kg and by week 6, CD4+ and CD8+ T cells in the blood had expanded clonally. Among the lowest peripheral clonal expansion occurred in 0.1-3.0 mg/kg partial responders.

Only in-frame clones appear in the TCRdb table, and some are missing; sequencing was by immunoSEQ multiplex PCR. Here the sample spans 30,000 to 40,000 clones, approximately 89% being singletons. The junction had 8 bases not matched to a gene; V was cut back by 3 bases and J by 6 bases. Germline assignment: CDR1 SGHRS and CDR2 YFSETQ. This CDR3 is 16 amino acids long. This chain links TRBV5-1 with TRBJ2-1; 11 bases line up with TRBD2. The starting material was CD4+ or CD8+ T cells sorted from blood, obtained in a trial of the OX40 agonist ivuxolimab. The clonotype originates from an adult with an advanced solid tumor such as melanoma, head and neck, liver or kidney cancer. The CDR3 nucleotides are TGCGCCAGCAGCTCATCACCGGGACTAGCGGCCAATGAGCAGTTCTTC. Amino acids: CASSSSPGLAANEQFF.